Below, 21 T cell receptor beta chains from the same sample are listed, as sequenced in a study of OX40 agonist ivuxolimab in advanced cancers. Repertoires were generated with immunoSEQ multiplex PCR, while TCRdb's copy carries only in-frame clones and drops some. Among around 27,000 clones listed, roughly 83% were seen once. The specimen was CD4+ or CD8+ T cells sorted from blood, collected in a trial of the OX40 agonist ivuxolimab. These receptors all come from an adult with an advanced solid tumor such as melanoma, head and neck, liver or kidney cancer.

This chain joins TRBV19 and TRBJ1-3; D gene uncertain. V was cut by 6 bases and J by 0 bases, with 9 bases left in between. Germline assignment: CDR1 LNHDA and CDR2 SQIVND (reference sequence). This CDR3 region has 14 residues. The CDR3 DNA follows: TGTGCCAGTAGCACGACGGTCTCTGGAAACACCATATATTTT. Encoded protein: CASSTTVSGNTIYF. Using reference TRBV19 and TRBJ1-3 for the parts outside the CDR3, the full variable domain is DGGITQSPKYLFRKEGQNVTLSCEQNLNHDAMYWYRQDPGQGLRLIYYSQIVNDFQKGDIAEGYSVSREKKESFPLTVTSAQKNPTAFYLCASSTTVSGNTIYFGEGSWLTVV.

The CDR3 DNA reads as TGTGCCAGCAGACTCGTTGGGGGAAGGCCCGGGGAGCTGTTTTTT. Translating gives CASRLVGGRPGELFF. The chain carries TRBV6-6 and TRBJ2-2; D possibly uses TRBD1 or TRBD2 (5 bases each). Germline-derived CDR1 and CDR2 are MNHNY and SVGAGI (reference sequence). The CDR3 is 15 residues long. V was pared by 6 bases and J by 6 bases, with 17 bases between.

This clone was observed a few times. The rearrangement uses TRBV6-1 and TRBJ2-1; D gene ambiguous. The CDR3 is made up of 15 amino acids. CDR1 and CDR2 from the germline V gene are MNHNS and SASEGT. V dropped 4 bases and J dropped 0 bases, with 10 bases sitting between them. The CDR3 spells CASSAATSSYNEQFF. CDR3 bases: TGTGCCAGCAGTGCTGCGACGAGCTCCTACAATGAGCAGTTCTTC.

The CDR3 sequence: CASSKTVLSGLMNTEAFF. The CDR3 DNA reads as TGTGCCAGCAGCAAAACGGTTTTATCGGGGCTCATGAACACTGAAGCTTTCTTT. This chain joins TRBV21-1 and TRBJ1-1. TRBV21-1 is a known pseudogene. CDR3 size: 18 residues.

Here the CDR3 reads CASAGTGGPGELFF. In DNA, the CDR3 is TGTGCCAGCGCCGGGACAGGGGGACCCGGGGAGCTGTTTTTT. The chain recombines TRBV6-1 with TRBJ2-2; 11 bases are a match to TRBD1. CDR3 size: 14 residues. Germline CDR1 reads MNHNS; CDR2 reads SASEGT. After removal of 8 bases from V and 6 bases from J, the junction contained 5 bases not matched to a gene.

The genes are TRBV5-4 and TRBJ2-7; 10 nucleotides match TRBD1. This CDR3 comprises 14 residues. CDR1 and CDR2 from the germline V gene are SGHNT and YYREEE (reference sequence). V was clipped by 4 bases and J by 4 bases; unmatched bases: 5. The CDR3 is CASSRGTGAYEQYF. The CDR3 region has the DNA TGTGCCAGCAGCAGGGGGACAGGGGCGTACGAGCAGTACTTC.

The chain is built from TRBV29-1 and TRBJ2-7; weak D call: TRBD2 (5 bases). This CDR3 has 12 residues. V was shortened by 4 bases and J by 5 bases, with 12 bases between the two germline ends. Germline lookup yields CDR1 SQVTM and CDR2 ANQGSEA. For the CDR3, the DNA is TGCAGCGTTGCAAGAGGAGGTAACGAGCAGTACTTC. This translates into CSVARGGNEQYF.

The chain is built from TRBV2 and TRBJ2-7; 10 bases match TRBD1. The CDR3 is 15 residues long. CDR1 is SNHLY, CDR2 FYNNEI, per germline. With V trimmed by 3 bases and J by 4 bases, 6 bases remained unmatched. The CDR3 DNA sequence: TGTGCCAGCAGTGAGGGACAGGGGAGATTTTACGAGCAGTACTTC. It yields the protein CASSEGQGRFYEQYF.

The V gene is TRBV5-5, the J gene TRBJ2-3; no clear D. Per germline, CDR1 SGHKS and CDR2 YYEKEE (reference sequence). V lost 5 bases to trimming and J lost 2 bases, with 18 bases between them. The CDR3 is 16 residues long. CDR3 amino acids: CASRTYTDLNTDTQYF. CDR3 nucleotides: TGTGCCAGCAGAACTTATACGGATCTAAACACAGATACGCAGTATTTT.

This chain joins TRBV29-1 and TRBJ1-1; the D is unclear. The CDR3 is 14 residues long. Trimming took off 1 base at V and 0 bases at J, with 9 bases between the two ends. Germline loops: CDR1 SQVTM, CDR2 ANQGSEA. CDR3 loop: CSVEAGLMNTEAFF. The CDR3 DNA follows: TGCAGCGTTGAAGCCGGGCTCATGAACACTGAAGCTTTCTTT.

The chain employs TRBV2 and TRBJ1-1, with D possibly matching TRBD1 (5 bases). CDR1 SNHLY and CDR2 FYNNEI come from the germline V gene. The CDR3 consists of 11 residues. The V end was cut by 11 bases, the J end by 1 base, with 8 bases between. CDR3 loop: CAQGGNTEAFF. CDR3 nucleotides: TGTGCCCAGGGAGGGAACACTGAAGCTTTCTTT.

The rearrangement joins TRBV18 to TRBJ2-1; 9 positions agree with TRBD2. Germline loops: CDR1 KGHSH, CDR2 LQKENI. This CDR3 has 14 residues. V was clipped by 8 bases and J by 3 bases; unmatched bases: 5. This chain's CDR3 is CASASGGLYNEQFF. The CDR3 DNA is TGTGCCAGCGCCAGCGGGGGGCTCTACAATGAGCAGTTCTTC.

The sample holds one count of this clone. The rearrangement joins TRBV9 to TRBJ2-7; 8 bases align to TRBD2. V dropped 3 bases and J dropped 2; count of bases not matched to a gene: 7. Germline V gene lookup returns CDR1 SGDLS and CDR2 YYNGEE. The CDR3 is 15 residues long. CDR3 DNA sequence: TGTGCCAGCAGCGGGGGTAGCGGGGCGCCCTACGAGCAGTACTTC. This translates into CASSGGSGAPYEQYF. Based on the CDR3 plus reference TRBV9 and TRBJ2-7, the full variable domain is DSGVTQTPKHLITATGQRVTLRCSPRSGDLSVYWYQQSLDQGLQFLIQYYNGEERAKGNILERFSAQQFPDLHSELNLSSLELGDSALYFCASSGGSGAPYEQYFGPGTRLTVT.

In this sample, this clone turned up once. The genes are TRBV2 and TRBJ1-3; 9 nucleotides agree with TRBD1. The CDR3 is made up of 16 amino acids. Germline trimming cut 6 bases from V and 0 bases from J; bases unmatched to any gene: 6. In germline, CDR1 is SNHLY, CDR2 FYNNEI. CDR3 nucleotides: TGTGCCAGCAGATACCGGGACAGGGACTCTGGAAACACCATATATTTT. The encoded protein is CASRYRDRDSGNTIYF.

V gene TRBV29-1 combines with J gene TRBJ1-2; no firm D call. The germline V gene encodes CDR1 SQVTM and CDR2 ANQGSEA. With 3 bases removed from V and 0 bases from J, the gap between germline ends came to 8 bases. The CDR3 has 13 residues. The CDR3 sequence is CSVDTVSNYGYTF. CDR3 DNA: TGCAGCGTTGATACGGTCTCTAACTATGGCTACACCTTC.

This clone occurred once. This chain connects TRBV29-1 to TRBJ2-7, with 8 positions matching TRBD2. This CDR3 has 15 amino acids. The ends lost 0 bases at V and 2 bases at J; junction bases unmatched: 6. Germline lookup yields CDR1 SQVTM and CDR2 ANQGSEA. The CDR3 loop reads CSVEERGAGAYEQYF. CDR3 sequence (DNA): TGCAGCGTTGAAGAGCGGGGGGCGGGGGCCTACGAGCAGTACTTC.

V usage is TRBV6-6 and J usage is TRBJ2-5, with a tentative D call TRBD2 (6 bases). Germline-derived CDR1 and CDR2 are MNHNY and SVGAGI (reference sequence). V was shortened by 6 bases and J by 13 bases, with 18 bases between the two germline ends. This CDR3 contains 12 residues. The CDR3: CASSQDGPGGYF. The CDR3 region has the DNA TGTGCCAGCAGCCAGGACGGCCCCGGGGGGTACTTC.

There are a few counts of this clone. This chain joins TRBV11-1 and TRBJ2-2; 13 bases map to TRBD2. The CDR3 runs to 15 residues. The V gene end was trimmed by 10 bases and the J gene end by 3 bases; junction bases not matched to a gene: 5. Germline CDR1 and CDR2: SGHAT and FQDESV (reference sequence). The CDR3 DNA reads TGTGCCACTACTAGCGGGGGGGCCGACACCGGGGAGCTGTTTTTT. Its protein is CATTSGGADTGELFF.

This rearrangement joins TRBV21-1 to TRBJ2-3; TRBD2, the table's D call, lacks a check against the DNA. TRBV21-1 is labeled a pseudogene. CDR3 length: 18 amino acids. Here the CDR3 DNA reads TGTGCCAGCAGCAAACCGGGGACTAGCGGGAGAGGGGCAGATACGCAGTATTTT. It translates to CASSKPGTSGRGADTQYF.

This clone was seen only a few times. This chain links TRBV28 with TRBJ2-3; 12 positions agree with TRBD2. The J segment lost 4 bases and the V segment lost 6 bases, leaving 5 bases of the junction unmatched. The germline V gene has CDR1 MDHEN and CDR2 SYDVKM. This CDR3 spans 15 amino acids. CDR3 loop: CASSLTSGSSDTQYF. In DNA form, the CDR3 reads TGTGCCAGCAGCTTGACTAGCGGGAGCTCAGATACGCAGTATTTT.

The rearrangement joins TRBV7-2 to TRBJ1-1; TRBD1 matches at 7 bases. CDR3 length equals 14 residues. The germline V gene has CDR1 SGHTA and CDR2 FQGNSA. V shed 3 bases, J shed 7 bases, and the junction held 8 bases outside the gene matches. The CDR3 DNA is TGTGCCAGCAGCTTTTGGGAAGGGGGCGGTGAAGCTTTCTTT. This translates into CASSFWEGGGEAFF.